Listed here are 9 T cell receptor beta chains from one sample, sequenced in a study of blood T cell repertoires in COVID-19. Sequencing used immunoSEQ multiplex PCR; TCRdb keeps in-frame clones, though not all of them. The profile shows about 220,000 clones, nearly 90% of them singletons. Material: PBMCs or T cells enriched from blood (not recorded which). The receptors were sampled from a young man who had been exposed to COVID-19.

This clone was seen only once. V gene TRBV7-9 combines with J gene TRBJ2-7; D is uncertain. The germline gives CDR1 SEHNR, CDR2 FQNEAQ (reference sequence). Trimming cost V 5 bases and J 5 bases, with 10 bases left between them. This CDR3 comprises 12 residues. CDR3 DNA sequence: TGTGCCAGCAGCCATTTAGGAGACGAGCAGTACTTC. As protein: CASSHLGDEQYF.

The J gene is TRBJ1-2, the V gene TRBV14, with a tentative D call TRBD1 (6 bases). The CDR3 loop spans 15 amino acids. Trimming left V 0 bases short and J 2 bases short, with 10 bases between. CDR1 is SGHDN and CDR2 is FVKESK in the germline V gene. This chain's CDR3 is CASSQDRTVNYGYTF. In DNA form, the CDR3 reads TGTGCCAGCAGCCAAGACCGGACAGTGAACTATGGCTACACCTTC. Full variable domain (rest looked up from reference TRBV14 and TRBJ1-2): EAGVTQFPSHSVIEKGQTVTLRCDPISGHDNLYWYRRVMGKEIKFLLHFVKESKQDESGMPNNRFLAERTGGTYSTLKVQPAELEDSGVYFCASSQDRTVNYGYTFGSGTRLTVV.

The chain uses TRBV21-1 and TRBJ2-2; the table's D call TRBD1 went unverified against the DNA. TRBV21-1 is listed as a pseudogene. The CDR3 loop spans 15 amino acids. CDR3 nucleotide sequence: TGTGCCAGCCTGCTTGGACAGGGAAAGGCCGGGGAGCTGTTTTTT. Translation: CASLLGQGKAGELFF.

CDR3 coding DNA: TGTGCCAGCAGCAAGGGGGGGATGGAGACCCAGTACTTC. It specifies CASSKGGMETQYF. The chain recombines TRBV12-3 or TRBV12-4 with TRBJ2-5; D perhaps matches TRBD2 (7 bases). The CDR3 totals 13 residues. The V gene lost 6 bases and the J gene lost 5 bases, with 13 bases spanning the gap.

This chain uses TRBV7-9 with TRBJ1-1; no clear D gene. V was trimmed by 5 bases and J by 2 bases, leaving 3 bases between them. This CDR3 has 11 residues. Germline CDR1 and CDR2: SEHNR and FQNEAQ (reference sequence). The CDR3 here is CASSLNTEAFF. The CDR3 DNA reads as TGTGCCAGCAGCCTTAACACTGAAGCTTTCTTT.

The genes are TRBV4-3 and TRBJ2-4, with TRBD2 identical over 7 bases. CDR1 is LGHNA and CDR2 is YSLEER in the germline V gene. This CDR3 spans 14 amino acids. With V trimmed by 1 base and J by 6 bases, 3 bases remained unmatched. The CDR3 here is CASSQVREANIQYF. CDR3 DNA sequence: TGCGCCAGCAGCCAAGTCCGGGAGGCAAACATTCAGTACTTC.

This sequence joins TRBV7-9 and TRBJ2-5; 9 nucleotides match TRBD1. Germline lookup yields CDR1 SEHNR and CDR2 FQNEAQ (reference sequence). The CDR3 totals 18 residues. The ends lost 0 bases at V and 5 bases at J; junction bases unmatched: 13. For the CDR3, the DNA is TGTGCCAGCAGCTTAGCCGCCGGAGGGACAGGGCGAGGGGAGACCCAGTACTTC. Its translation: CASSLAAGGTGRGETQYF.

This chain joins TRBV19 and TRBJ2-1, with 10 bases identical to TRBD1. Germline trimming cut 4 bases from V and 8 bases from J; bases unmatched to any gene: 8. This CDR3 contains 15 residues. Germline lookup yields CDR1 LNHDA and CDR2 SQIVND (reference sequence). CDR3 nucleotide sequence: TGTGCCAGTAGTACGAGGGACAGGGGTCTTGATGAGCAGTTCTTC. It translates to CASSTRDRGLDEQFF.

The CDR3 region is CASSTDRVNEQYF. The DNA for the CDR3 is TGTGCCAGTAGTACCGACAGGGTGAACGAGCAGTACTTC. The chain carries TRBV19 and TRBJ2-7, with 7 bases matching TRBD1. CDR3 length equals 13 residues. The germline CDR1 and CDR2 sequences are LNHDA and SQIVND (reference sequence). V shed 4 bases and J 5 bases; nucleotides not matched to a gene: 5. Together with reference TRBV19 and TRBJ2-7, the CDR3 gives the full variable domain: DGGITQSPKYLFRKEGQNVTLSCEQNLNHDAMYWYRQDPGQGLRLIYYSQIVNDFQKGDIAEGYSVSREKKESFPLTVTSAQKNPTAFYLCASSTDRVNEQYFGPGTRLTVT.